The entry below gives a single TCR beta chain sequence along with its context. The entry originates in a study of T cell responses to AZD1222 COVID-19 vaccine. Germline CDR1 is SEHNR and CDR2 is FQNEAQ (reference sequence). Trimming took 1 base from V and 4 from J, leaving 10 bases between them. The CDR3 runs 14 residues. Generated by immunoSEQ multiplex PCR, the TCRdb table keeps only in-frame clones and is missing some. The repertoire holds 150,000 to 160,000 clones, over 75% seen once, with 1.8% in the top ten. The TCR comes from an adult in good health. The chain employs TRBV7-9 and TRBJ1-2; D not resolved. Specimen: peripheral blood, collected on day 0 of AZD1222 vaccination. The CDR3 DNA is TGTGCCAGCAGCTTAGTAACCCCTCCCTATGGCTACACCTTC. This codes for CASSLVTPPYGYTF.